This TCR beta chain is from a study of blood T cell repertoires in COVID-19. The protocol was immunoSEQ multiplex PCR, while the TCRdb copy is restricted to in-frame clones and leaves out a portion. The data show 430,000 or so clones, around nine tenths seen once. Participants were aged about 18 to 89 years from about 25 US areas. This receptor was taken from a woman aged 18-35 years who had been exposed to COVID-19. Input material: PBMCs or T cells enriched from blood (not recorded which).

The CDR3 DNA reads TGTGCCAGCAGTTACGGGACAGGGAACGAGCAGTACTTC. Translating gives CASSYGTGNEQYF. The chain is built from TRBV6-5 and TRBJ2-7; 9 bases fit TRBD1. Germline values: CDR1 MNHEY, CDR2 SVGAGI. After removal of 2 bases from V and 5 bases from J, the junction contained 1 base not matched to a gene. The length of the CDR3 is 13 residues.